The rows below give T cell receptor beta chains drawn from one sample of a study of CD8+ T cells in alopecia areata. Clones were sequenced by immunoSEQ multiplex PCR, and TCRdb holds only the in-frame ones, with some missing. Of about 110,000 clones listed, roughly 84% are singletons. This specimen was CD8+ T cells sorted from blood, taken at week 24, from a patient treated with tofacitinib. The receptors come from a human donor with alopecia areata. The CDR3 runs from the conserved cysteine through the conserved F or W. The order of the fields is clone size, J gene, D gene, V gene, CDR3 DNA, CDR3 protein. D genes are given only for firm matches. Clone size, where shown, is once, few, many, or a class for clones that have expanded.

abundance: once
j_gene: TRBJ1-1
d_gene: -
v_gene: TRBV7-9
CDR3nt: TGTGCCAGTAGCGGGGGGGTGAACACTGAAGCTTTCTTT
CDR3aa: CASSGGVNTEAFF

abundance: -
j_gene: TRBJ2-1
d_gene: TRBD1
v_gene: TRBV27
CDR3nt: TGTGCCAGCAGCGCCCTGGGACAGGGGAACCACAATGAGCAGTTCTTC
CDR3aa: CASSALGQGNHNEQFF

abundance: -
j_gene: TRBJ2-1
d_gene: TRBD1
v_gene: TRBV5-6
CDR3nt: TGTGCCAGCACCCCAGGGGGCCGGAATGAGCAGTTCTTC
CDR3aa: CASTPGGRNEQFF

abundance: -
j_gene: TRBJ1-5
d_gene: TRBD1
v_gene: TRBV5-1
CDR3nt: TGCGCCAGCAGCTTGGGACAGGGGGATCAGCCCCAGCATTTT
CDR3aa: CASSLGQGDQPQHF

abundance: -
j_gene: TRBJ2-7
d_gene: TRBD2
v_gene: TRBV7-2
CDR3nt: TGTGCCAGCAGCTTATACGCCCTGGGACTAGAGTACGAGCAGTACTTC
CDR3aa: CASSLYALGLEYEQYF

abundance: -
j_gene: TRBJ2-4
d_gene: TRBD1
v_gene: TRBV11-3
CDR3nt: TGTGCCAGCAGCTCACACCAGGGGACAGGGCTTCTAGGCAAAAACATTCAGTACTTC
CDR3aa: CASSSHQGTGLLGKNIQYF

abundance: -
j_gene: TRBJ1-1
d_gene: -
v_gene: TRBV4-3
CDR3nt: TGCGCCAGCAGCCGGCCTGGACTAAACACTGAAGCTTTCTTT
CDR3aa: CASSRPGLNTEAFF

abundance: -
j_gene: TRBJ1-1
d_gene: -
v_gene: TRBV11-2
CDR3nt: TGTGCCAGCAGCTTAGAGTGGGTGAACACTGAAGCTTTCTTT
CDR3aa: CASSLEWVNTEAFF

abundance: once
j_gene: TRBJ2-3
d_gene: TRBD2
v_gene: TRBV27
CDR3nt: TGTGCCAGCAGTTTCTACAGCGGGGGCACAGATACGCAGTATTTT
CDR3aa: CASSFYSGGTDTQYF

abundance: -
j_gene: TRBJ1-5
d_gene: -
v_gene: TRBV7-6
CDR3nt: TGTGCCAGCAGCCGAGGGGTCAATCAGCCCCAGCATTTT
CDR3aa: CASSRGVNQPQHF

abundance: -
j_gene: TRBJ2-3
d_gene: TRBD2
v_gene: TRBV11-3
CDR3nt: TGTGCCAGCAGCCCCAGGACTAGCGGGGGGGCTTTAACAGATACGCAGTATTTT
CDR3aa: CASSPRTSGGALTDTQYF

abundance: once
j_gene: TRBJ2-7
d_gene: -
v_gene: TRBV7-6
CDR3nt: TGTGCCAGCAGCTTGGACGGGAGCGACGAGCAGTACTTC
CDR3aa: CASSLDGSDEQYF

abundance: -
j_gene: TRBJ1-1
d_gene: -
v_gene: TRBV7-9
CDR3nt: TGTGCCAGCAGCCCCTCGGCCTCCTCTGGGCGGACTGAAGCTTTCTTT
CDR3aa: CASSPSASSGRTEAFF

abundance: -
j_gene: TRBJ2-3
d_gene: -
v_gene: TRBV4-2
CDR3nt: TGTGCCAGCAGCCTCCGGACCTCGATAGATACGCAGTATTTT
CDR3aa: CASSLRTSIDTQYF

abundance: -
j_gene: TRBJ2-3
d_gene: -
v_gene: TRBV5-6
CDR3nt: TGTGCCAGCAGCTTGGAGTGGGAGGATACGCAGTATTTT
CDR3aa: CASSLEWEDTQYF

abundance: -
j_gene: TRBJ2-5
d_gene: TRBD2
v_gene: TRBV29-1
CDR3nt: TGCAGCGTAGACGGGGCGGGGGAAACACAAGAGACCCAGTACTTC
CDR3aa: CSVDGAGETQETQYF

abundance: once
j_gene: TRBJ1-5
d_gene: -
v_gene: TRBV4-1
CDR3nt: TGCGCCAGCAGCCCCCGAGAGGGAGGGAATCAGCCCCAGCATTTT
CDR3aa: CASSPREGGNQPQHF

abundance: -
j_gene: TRBJ2-1
d_gene: TRBD1
v_gene: TRBV6-5
CDR3nt: TGTGCCAGCAGTTACGGGCAGGGGGTGGGGAATGAGCAGTTCTTC
CDR3aa: CASSYGQGVGNEQFF

abundance: once
j_gene: TRBJ2-5
d_gene: TRBD2
v_gene: TRBV5-5
CDR3nt: TGTGCCAGCAGCTTCCGGACTAGCGGGGAACAAGAGACCCAGTACTTC
CDR3aa: CASSFRTSGEQETQYF

abundance: -
j_gene: TRBJ1-5
d_gene: -
v_gene: TRBV4-3
CDR3nt: TGCGCCAGCAGCCAAGAGCCCGGAGTTGGGTCAGGCCAGCCCCAGCATTTT
CDR3aa: CASSQEPGVGSGQPQHF

abundance: few
j_gene: TRBJ1-6
d_gene: TRBD1
v_gene: TRBV7-2
CDR3nt: TGTGCCAGCAGCACCAACAGGGGTCTCTCACCCCTCCACTTT
CDR3aa: CASSTNRGLSPLHF

abundance: few
j_gene: TRBJ2-5
d_gene: -
v_gene: TRBV7-8
CDR3nt: TGTGCCAGCAGCTCCCCCGAGGTGGAAGAGACCCAGTACTTC
CDR3aa: CASSSPEVEETQYF

abundance: -
j_gene: TRBJ2-3
d_gene: TRBD1
v_gene: TRBV7-7
CDR3nt: TGTGCTAGCAGCCTCAGGGGGAATGCTAGCACAGATACGCAGTATTTT
CDR3aa: CASSLRGNASTDTQYF

abundance: -
j_gene: TRBJ2-1
d_gene: TRBD1
v_gene: TRBV18
CDR3nt: TGTGCCAGCTCAACGAAGGACAGGGTCTACAATGAGCAGTTCTTC
CDR3aa: CASSTKDRVYNEQFF

abundance: -
j_gene: TRBJ2-2
d_gene: -
v_gene: TRBV2
CDR3nt: TGTGCCAGCAGCCCCGGGGTAACGAACACCGGGGAGCTGTTTTTT
CDR3aa: CASSPGVTNTGELFF

abundance: -
j_gene: TRBJ1-5
d_gene: -
v_gene: TRBV6-6
CDR3nt: TGTGCCAGCAGTTACTCTGTGGAGAATCAGCCCCAGCATTTT
CDR3aa: CASSYSVENQPQHF

abundance: -
j_gene: TRBJ1-2
d_gene: TRBD1
v_gene: TRBV6-5
CDR3nt: TGTGCCAGCAGTGGGGGACAGGGCTATGGCTACACCTTC
CDR3aa: CASSGGQGYGYTF

abundance: once
j_gene: TRBJ2-1
d_gene: -
v_gene: TRBV7-9
CDR3nt: TGTGCCAGCAGCTTAGTTTCGTACGAGCAGTTCTTC
CDR3aa: CASSLVSYEQFF

abundance: -
j_gene: TRBJ2-5
d_gene: -
v_gene: TRBV25-1
CDR3nt: TGTGCCAGCAGTAAGTTAGCATCCCAAGAGACCCAGTACTTC
CDR3aa: CASSKLASQETQYF

abundance: -
j_gene: TRBJ2-7
d_gene: -
v_gene: TRBV19
CDR3nt: TGTGCCAGTAGTATAGAGCTGGGCGGGCCCTACGAGCAGTACTTC
CDR3aa: CASSIELGGPYEQYF

abundance: -
j_gene: TRBJ1-5
d_gene: TRBD1
v_gene: TRBV27
CDR3nt: TGTGCCAGCAGGCAGGGGGCGACGAGCAATCAGCCCCAGCATTTT
CDR3aa: CASRQGATSNQPQHF

abundance: -
j_gene: TRBJ2-1
d_gene: -
v_gene: TRBV2
CDR3nt: TGTGCCAGCAGAGCCCGGGACTACAATGAGCAGTTCTTC
CDR3aa: CASRARDYNEQFF

abundance: -
j_gene: TRBJ2-3
d_gene: TRBD1
v_gene: TRBV23-1
CDR3nt: TGCGCCAGCAGTCAATCGAGCAGGGGGCATGGAGATACGCAGTATTTT
CDR3aa: CASSQSSRGHGDTQYF

abundance: -
j_gene: TRBJ2-7
d_gene: TRBD1
v_gene: TRBV19
CDR3nt: TGTGCCAGTAGTATGATGTGGCAGGGGGTCAACGAGCAGTACTTC
CDR3aa: CASSMMWQGVNEQYF

abundance: -
j_gene: TRBJ2-7
d_gene: -
v_gene: TRBV11-2
CDR3nt: TGTGCCAGCAGCTTAGGACGTTTCCGCTACGAGCAGTACTTC
CDR3aa: CASSLGRFRYEQYF

abundance: -
j_gene: TRBJ2-3
d_gene: TRBD1
v_gene: TRBV9
CDR3nt: TGTGCCAGCAGCGTAGCAGGGGGCGAGACAGATACGCAGTATTTT
CDR3aa: CASSVAGGETDTQYF

abundance: -
j_gene: TRBJ2-1
d_gene: TRBD2
v_gene: TRBV15
CDR3nt: TGTGCCACCAGCAGAGATTACGGACTAGCGGGGAGTAGCAATGAGCAGTTCTTC
CDR3aa: CATSRDYGLAGSSNEQFF

abundance: -
j_gene: TRBJ1-4
d_gene: -
v_gene: TRBV28
CDR3nt: TGTGCCAGCAGTTTAGTGGACCAACTGTTTTTT
CDR3aa: CASSLVDQLFF

abundance: -
j_gene: TRBJ2-2
d_gene: TRBD2
v_gene: TRBV29-1
CDR3nt: TGCAGCGTTGAGGCGGGGGGCGCGAACACCGGGGAGCTGTTTTTT
CDR3aa: CSVEAGGANTGELFF

abundance: -
j_gene: TRBJ2-7
d_gene: -
v_gene: TRBV7-9
CDR3nt: TGTGCCAGCAGCTTAGCGGGCAGGGAGTACGAGCAGTACTTC
CDR3aa: CASSLAGREYEQYF

abundance: few
j_gene: TRBJ1-1
d_gene: -
v_gene: TRBV7-9
CDR3nt: TGTGCCAGCAGCCCACTACAGCAGAACACTGAAGCTTTCTTT
CDR3aa: CASSPLQQNTEAFF

abundance: -
j_gene: TRBJ1-5
d_gene: -
v_gene: TRBV7-9
CDR3nt: TGTGCCAGCAGCTTAGGGGATCAGCCCCAGCATTTT
CDR3aa: CASSLGDQPQHF

abundance: -
j_gene: TRBJ2-1
d_gene: TRBD1
v_gene: TRBV18
CDR3nt: TGTGCCAGCTCACTCACCGGGACAGGGGTCTACAATGAGCAGTTCTTC
CDR3aa: CASSLTGTGVYNEQFF

abundance: -
j_gene: TRBJ2-5
d_gene: -
v_gene: TRBV10-3
CDR3nt: TGTGCCGGGAGTCGGGGGCGAGGGGAGACCCAGTACTTC
CDR3aa: CAGSRGRGETQYF

abundance: -
j_gene: TRBJ2-5
d_gene: -
v_gene: TRBV14
CDR3nt: TGTGCCAGCAGCCAAGATTGGAGAGGTGGGGAGACCCAGTACTTC
CDR3aa: CASSQDWRGGETQYF

abundance: -
j_gene: TRBJ1-1
d_gene: -
v_gene: TRBV4-1
CDR3nt: TGCGCCAGCAGCCAAGTGCCAGTGAACACTGAAGCTTTCTTT
CDR3aa: CASSQVPVNTEAFF

abundance: -
j_gene: TRBJ2-7
d_gene: -
v_gene: TRBV29-1
CDR3nt: TGCAGCGTCCTACAGGGTTACGAGCAGTACTTC
CDR3aa: CSVLQGYEQYF

abundance: -
j_gene: TRBJ1-2
d_gene: -
v_gene: TRBV15
CDR3nt: TGTGCCACCAGCACATTCATTCGGAACCACTATGGCTACACCTTC
CDR3aa: CATSTFIRNHYGYTF

abundance: -
j_gene: TRBJ2-5
d_gene: TRBD2
v_gene: TRBV5-4
CDR3nt: TGTGCCAGCAGCTTTTGGGGACTAGCGGTCCAAGAGACCCAGTACTTC
CDR3aa: CASSFWGLAVQETQYF

abundance: -
j_gene: TRBJ2-7
d_gene: -
v_gene: TRBV9
CDR3nt: TGTGCCAGCAGCGGTGACACCTCCTACGAGCAGTACTTC
CDR3aa: CASSGDTSYEQYF

abundance: -
j_gene: TRBJ2-1
d_gene: -
v_gene: TRBV7-2
CDR3nt: TGTGCCAGCAGCTTCCAGGGTTCCTACAATGAGCAGTTCTTC
CDR3aa: CASSFQGSYNEQFF

abundance: -
j_gene: TRBJ2-3
d_gene: -
v_gene: TRBV5-1
CDR3nt: TGCGCCAGCAGCTTGGTAGCGATGGGGACAGATACGCAGTATTTT
CDR3aa: CASSLVAMGTDTQYF

abundance: -
j_gene: TRBJ2-1
d_gene: TRBD2
v_gene: TRBV19
CDR3nt: TGTGCCAGTAGTATAGGGGTTCCTAGCGGGGGCCGGGTTAGTAATGAGCAGTTCTTC
CDR3aa: CASSIGVPSGGRVSNEQFF

abundance: -
j_gene: TRBJ2-7
d_gene: -
v_gene: TRBV4-1
CDR3nt: TGCGCCAGCAGCCAAGGACATGCTGGGCGATACTACGAGCAGTACTTC
CDR3aa: CASSQGHAGRYYEQYF

abundance: -
j_gene: TRBJ2-7
d_gene: TRBD2
v_gene: TRBV4-3
CDR3nt: TGCGCCAGCAGCCGAGAATATAGCGGGGGTCGCTACGAGCAGTACTTC
CDR3aa: CASSREYSGGRYEQYF

abundance: -
j_gene: TRBJ2-1
d_gene: -
v_gene: TRBV30
CDR3nt: TGTGCCTGGAGTGCTCCGACAGACGATATCCCAGACAATGAGCAGTTCTTC
CDR3aa: CAWSAPTDDIPDNEQFF

abundance: -
j_gene: TRBJ1-4
d_gene: -
v_gene: TRBV4-2
CDR3nt: TGTGCCAGCAGCCAAGAGGGGCAGCAATTCAATGAAAAACTGTTTTTT
CDR3aa: CASSQEGQQFNEKLFF

abundance: -
j_gene: TRBJ2-7
d_gene: -
v_gene: TRBV2
CDR3nt: TGTGCCAGCAGTCATCGGACCCAAGCACAGTACTTC
CDR3aa: CASSHRTQAQYF

abundance: -
j_gene: TRBJ2-5
d_gene: TRBD2
v_gene: TRBV4-1
CDR3nt: TGCGCCAGCAGCCAAGATCCCAGCGGGGGAACCGGCCAGTACTTC
CDR3aa: CASSQDPSGGTGQYF